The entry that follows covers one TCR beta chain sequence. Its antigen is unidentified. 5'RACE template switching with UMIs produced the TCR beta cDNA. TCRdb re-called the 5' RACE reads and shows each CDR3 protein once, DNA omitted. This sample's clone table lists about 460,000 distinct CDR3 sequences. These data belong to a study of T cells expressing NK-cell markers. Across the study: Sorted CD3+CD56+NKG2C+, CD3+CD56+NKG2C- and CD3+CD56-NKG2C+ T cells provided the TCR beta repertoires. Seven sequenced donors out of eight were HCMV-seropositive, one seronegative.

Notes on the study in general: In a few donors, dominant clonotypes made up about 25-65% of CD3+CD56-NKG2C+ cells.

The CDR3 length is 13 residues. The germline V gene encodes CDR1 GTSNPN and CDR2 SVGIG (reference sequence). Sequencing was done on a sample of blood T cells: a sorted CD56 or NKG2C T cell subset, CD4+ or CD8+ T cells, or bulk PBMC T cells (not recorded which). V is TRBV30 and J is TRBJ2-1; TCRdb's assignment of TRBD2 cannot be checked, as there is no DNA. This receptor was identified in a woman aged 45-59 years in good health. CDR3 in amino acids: CAWRREVHNEQFF. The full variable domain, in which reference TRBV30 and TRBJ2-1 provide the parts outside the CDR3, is SQTIHQWPATLVQPVGSPLSLECTVEGTSNPNLYWYRQAAGRGLQLLFYSVGIGQISSEVPQNLSASRPQDRQFILSSKKLLLSDSGFYLCAWRREVHNEQFFGPGTRLTVL.